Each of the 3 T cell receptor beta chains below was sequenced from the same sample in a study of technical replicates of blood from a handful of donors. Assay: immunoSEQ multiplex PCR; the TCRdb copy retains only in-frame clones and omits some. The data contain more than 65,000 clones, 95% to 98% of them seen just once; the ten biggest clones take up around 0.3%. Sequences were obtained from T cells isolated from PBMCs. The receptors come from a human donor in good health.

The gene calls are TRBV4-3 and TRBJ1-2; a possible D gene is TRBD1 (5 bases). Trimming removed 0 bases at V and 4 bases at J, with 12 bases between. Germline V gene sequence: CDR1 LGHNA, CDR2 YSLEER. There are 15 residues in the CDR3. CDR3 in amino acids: CASSQETAYTYGYTF. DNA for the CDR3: TGCGCCAGCAGCCAAGAGACAGCTTATACCTATGGCTACACCTTC.

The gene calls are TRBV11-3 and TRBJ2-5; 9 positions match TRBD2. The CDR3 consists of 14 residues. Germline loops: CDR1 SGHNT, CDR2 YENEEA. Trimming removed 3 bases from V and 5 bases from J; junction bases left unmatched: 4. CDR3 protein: CASSFSREGETQYF. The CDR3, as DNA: TGTGCCAGCAGCTTCTCGCGGGAGGGCGAGACCCAGTACTTC.

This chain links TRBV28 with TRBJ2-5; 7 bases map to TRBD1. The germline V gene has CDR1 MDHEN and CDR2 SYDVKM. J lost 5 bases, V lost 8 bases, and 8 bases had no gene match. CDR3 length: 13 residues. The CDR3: CASDRVNMETQYF. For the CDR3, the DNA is TGTGCCAGCGACAGGGTTAATATGGAGACCCAGTACTTC.